The T cell receptor beta chain under discussion was sequenced for a study of blood T cell repertoires in COVID-19. Study information: COVID-19 samples from acute and convalescent phases originated in the United States, Italy and Spain. From T cells, B-cell-depleted T cells, or PBMCs came the material, which was cDNA or gDNA.

Germline CDR1 SNHLY, CDR2 FYNNEI. CDR3 size: 15 residues. V gave up 7 bases and J gave up 4 bases, with 16 bases separating them. Authors' methods: Reference gene primers were amplified, and this amplification served to estimate nucleated cell counts. Assay used: immunoSEQ multiplex PCR; TCRdb lists only in-frame clones, some missing. D and trimming were read from the DNA, whereas the V and J calls and clone size are those reported in that table. The sample carries some 140,000 clones, 77% recorded once. The rearrangement uses TRBV2 and TRBJ1-4; a possible D gene is TRBD1 (6 bases). The TCR sequence derives from an elderly man with acute or convalescent COVID-19. The sample taken for sequencing was peripheral blood. CDR3 sequence (DNA): TGTGCCAGCACCTACGTAGGACAGAATAATGAAAAACTGTTTTTT. Amino acid sequence: CASTYVGQNNEKLFF.